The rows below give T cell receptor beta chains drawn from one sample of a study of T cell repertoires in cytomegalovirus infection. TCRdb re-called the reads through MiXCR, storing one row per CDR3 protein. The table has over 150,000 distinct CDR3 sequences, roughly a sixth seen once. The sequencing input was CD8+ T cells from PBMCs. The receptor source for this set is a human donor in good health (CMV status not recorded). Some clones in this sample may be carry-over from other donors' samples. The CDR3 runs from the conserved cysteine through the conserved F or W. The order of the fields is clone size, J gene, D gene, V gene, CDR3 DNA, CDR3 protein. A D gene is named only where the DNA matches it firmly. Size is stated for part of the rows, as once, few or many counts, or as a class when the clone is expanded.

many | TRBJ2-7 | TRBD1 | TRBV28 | TGTGCCAGCAGCCGGGGACAGTCCTACGAGCAGTACTTC | CASSRGQSYEQYF
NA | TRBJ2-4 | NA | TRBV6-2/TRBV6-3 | TGTGCCAGTCTAGGGAAAGAACGGGCCAAAAACATTCAGTACTTC | CASLGKERAKNIQYF
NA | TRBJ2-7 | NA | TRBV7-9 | TGTGCCAGCAGCTTAGTTATGGGGCGGAATGCGTACGAGCAGTACTTC | CASSLVMGRNAYEQYF
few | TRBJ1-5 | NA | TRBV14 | TGTGCCAGCAACTGGGGAAGTCAGCCCCAGCATTTT | CASNWGSQPQHF
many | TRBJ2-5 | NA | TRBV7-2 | TGTGCCAGCAGCCTCGGGGCCCTTTTCCAAGAGACCCAGTACTTC | CASSLGALFQETQYF
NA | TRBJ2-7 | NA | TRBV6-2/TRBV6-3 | TGTGCCAGCAGTTACCCCAGGGAGAGGTACTACGAGCAGTACTTC | CASSYPRERYYEQYF
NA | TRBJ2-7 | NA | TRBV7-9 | TGTGCCAGCAGCCCCTCCGGGCCCCCATCCTACGAGCAGTACTTC | CASSPSGPPSYEQYF
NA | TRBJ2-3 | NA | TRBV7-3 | TGTGCCAGCAGCTCGGACCTCGGTACGCAGTATTTT | CASSSDLGTQYF
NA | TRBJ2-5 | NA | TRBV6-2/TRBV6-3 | TGTGCCAGCAGTTACTCGTCGTACCAAGAGACCCAGTACTTC | CASSYSSYQETQYF
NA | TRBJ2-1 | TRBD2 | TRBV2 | TGTGCCAGCAGTGGAACTAGCGGGGGGGCTGAGAGCTCCTACAATGAGCAGTTCTTC | CASSGTSGGAESSYNEQFF
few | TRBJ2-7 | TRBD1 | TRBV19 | TGTGCCAGTAGTACGACAGGGGCAACCTACGAGCAGTACTTC | CASSTTGATYEQYF
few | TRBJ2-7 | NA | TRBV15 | TGTGCCACCAGCAGAATGCGAGTGACAACCTACGAGCAGTACTTC | CATSRMRVTTYEQYF
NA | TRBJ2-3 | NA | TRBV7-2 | TGTGCCAGCAGCTTAGTGGGCGGGGCCGGGTGGCCAGATACGCAGTATTTT | CASSLVGGAGWPDTQYF
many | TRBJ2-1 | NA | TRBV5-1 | TGCGCCAGCAGCTCGACGACGAGCTCCTACAATGAGCAGTTCTTC | CASSSTTSSYNEQFF
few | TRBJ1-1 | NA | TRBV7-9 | TGTGCCAGCAGCTTAGGGACAATCGGGGTTATGAACACTGAAGCTTTCTTT | CASSLGTIGVMNTEAFF
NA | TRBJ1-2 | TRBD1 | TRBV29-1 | TGCAGCGCCATGCAGGGGGACTATGGCTACACCTTC | CSAMQGDYGYTF
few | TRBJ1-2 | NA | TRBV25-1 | TGTGCCAGCAGTGAGTGGGGTAGTAGTGGCTACACCTTC | CASSEWGSSGYTF
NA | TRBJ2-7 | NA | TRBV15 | TGTGCCACCAGCAGAGAGGTGGCCGGGACCCGTTGGGAGCAGTACTTC | CATSREVAGTRWEQYF
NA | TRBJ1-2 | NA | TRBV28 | TGTGCCAGCAGTTTCACAGGGAGCGCCTTTTACGGCTACACCTTC | CASSFTGSAFYGYTF
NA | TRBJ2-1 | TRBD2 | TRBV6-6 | TGTGCTGAGGCGGGGGGACTTTACAATGAGCAGTTCTTC | CAEAGGLYNEQFF
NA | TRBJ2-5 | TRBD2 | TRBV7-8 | TGTGCCAGCAGCTCCGCGGCGGGGGAGGTTATCATGTACCAAGAGACCCAGTACTTC | CASSSAAGEVIMYQETQYF
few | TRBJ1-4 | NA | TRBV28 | TGTGCCAGCAGTCCTGGGGGATATGAAAAACTGTTTTTT | CASSPGGYEKLFF